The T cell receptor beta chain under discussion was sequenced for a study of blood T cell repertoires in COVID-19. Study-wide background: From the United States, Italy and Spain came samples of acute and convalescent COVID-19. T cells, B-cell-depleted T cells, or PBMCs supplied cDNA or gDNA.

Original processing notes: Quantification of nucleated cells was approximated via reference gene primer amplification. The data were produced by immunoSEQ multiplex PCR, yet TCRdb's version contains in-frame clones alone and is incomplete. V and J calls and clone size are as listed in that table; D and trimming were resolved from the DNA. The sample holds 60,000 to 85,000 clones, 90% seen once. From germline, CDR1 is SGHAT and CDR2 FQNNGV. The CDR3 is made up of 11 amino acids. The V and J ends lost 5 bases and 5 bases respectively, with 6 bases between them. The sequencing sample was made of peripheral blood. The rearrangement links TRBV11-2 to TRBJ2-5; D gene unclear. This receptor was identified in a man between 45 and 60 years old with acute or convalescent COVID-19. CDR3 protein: CASSAQETQYF. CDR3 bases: TGTGCCAGCAGCGCCCAGGAGACCCAGTACTTC.